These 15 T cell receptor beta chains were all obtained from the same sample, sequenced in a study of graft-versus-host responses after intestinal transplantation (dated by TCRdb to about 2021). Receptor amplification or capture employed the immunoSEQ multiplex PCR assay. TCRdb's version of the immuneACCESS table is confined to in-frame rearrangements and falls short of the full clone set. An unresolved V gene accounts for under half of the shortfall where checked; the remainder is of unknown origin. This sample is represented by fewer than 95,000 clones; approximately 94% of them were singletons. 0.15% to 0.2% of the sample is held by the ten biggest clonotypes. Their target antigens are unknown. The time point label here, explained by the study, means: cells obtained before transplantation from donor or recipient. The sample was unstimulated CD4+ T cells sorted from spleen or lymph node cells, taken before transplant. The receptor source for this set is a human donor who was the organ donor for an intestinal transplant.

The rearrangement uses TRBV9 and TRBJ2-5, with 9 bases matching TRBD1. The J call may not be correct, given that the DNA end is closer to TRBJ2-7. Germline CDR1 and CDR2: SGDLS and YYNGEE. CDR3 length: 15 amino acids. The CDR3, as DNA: TGTGCCAGCAGCCTAACCGGGACAGGGCCCTACGAGCAGTACTTC. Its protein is CASSLTGTGPYEQYF.

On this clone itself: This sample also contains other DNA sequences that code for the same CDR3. The CDR3 DNA reads as TGTGCCAGCAGCTTAGGATCGGCTGGAAACACCATATATTTT. Protein product: CASSLGSAGNTIYF. The chain joins TRBV7-9 to TRBJ1-3; unclear D gene. Trimming left V 1 base short and J 2 bases short, with 6 bases between. This CDR3 contains 14 residues. Germline V gene sequence: CDR1 SEHNR, CDR2 FQNEAQ (reference sequence).

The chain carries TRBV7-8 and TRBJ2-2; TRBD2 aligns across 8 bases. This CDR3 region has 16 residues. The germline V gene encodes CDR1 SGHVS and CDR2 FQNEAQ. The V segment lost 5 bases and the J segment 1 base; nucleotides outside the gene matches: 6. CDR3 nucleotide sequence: TGTGCCAGCAGCCCCCGGGGGGGACAGAACACCGGGGAGCTGTTTTTT. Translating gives CASSPRGGQNTGELFF.

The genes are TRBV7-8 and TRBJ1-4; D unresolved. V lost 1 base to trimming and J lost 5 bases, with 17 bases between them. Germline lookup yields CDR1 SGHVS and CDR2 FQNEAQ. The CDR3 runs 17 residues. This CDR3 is CASSLGVVTSLNEKLFF. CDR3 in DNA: TGTGCCAGCAGCTTAGGGGTAGTTACAAGCCTAAATGAAAAACTGTTTTTT.

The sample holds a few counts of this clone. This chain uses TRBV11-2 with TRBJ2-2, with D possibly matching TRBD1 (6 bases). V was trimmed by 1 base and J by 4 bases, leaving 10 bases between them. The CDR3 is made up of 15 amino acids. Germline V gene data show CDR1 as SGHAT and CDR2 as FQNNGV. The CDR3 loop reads CASSLGGGATGELFF. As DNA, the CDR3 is TGTGCCAGCAGCTTAGGAGGGGGTGCCACCGGGGAGCTGTTTTTT.

The CDR3, as DNA: TGTGCCAGCAGCCAATGGGGCAGGGGATCAAATGAGCAGTTCTTC. Translation gives CASSQWGRGSNEQFF. V usage is TRBV7-2 and J usage is TRBJ2-1; D may be TRBD1 (6 bases). The V gene's germline CDR1 is SGHTA and CDR2 FQGNSA. The CDR3 extends over 15 amino acids. The V end was cut by 5 bases, the J end by 7 bases, with 18 bases between.

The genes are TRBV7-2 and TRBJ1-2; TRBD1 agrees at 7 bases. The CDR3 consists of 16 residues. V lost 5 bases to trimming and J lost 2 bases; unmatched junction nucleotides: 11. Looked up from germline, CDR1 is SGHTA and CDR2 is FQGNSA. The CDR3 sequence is CASSAQTGIKNYGYTF. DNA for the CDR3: TGTGCCAGCAGCGCCCAGACAGGGATCAAGAACTATGGCTACACCTTC.

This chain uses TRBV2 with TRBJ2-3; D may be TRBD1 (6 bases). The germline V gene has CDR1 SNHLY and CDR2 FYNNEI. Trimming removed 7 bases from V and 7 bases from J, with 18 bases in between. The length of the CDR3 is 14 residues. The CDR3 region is CASKPTGDLNTQYF. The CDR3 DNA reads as TGTGCCAGCAAGCCGACAGGAGACCTGAATACGCAGTATTTT.

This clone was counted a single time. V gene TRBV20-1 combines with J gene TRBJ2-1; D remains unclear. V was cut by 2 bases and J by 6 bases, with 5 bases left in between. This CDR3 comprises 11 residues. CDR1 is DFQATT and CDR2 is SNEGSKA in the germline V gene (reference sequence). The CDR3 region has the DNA TGCAGTGCTAGATCCCTCAATGAGCAGTTCTTC. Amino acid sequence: CSARSLNEQFF.

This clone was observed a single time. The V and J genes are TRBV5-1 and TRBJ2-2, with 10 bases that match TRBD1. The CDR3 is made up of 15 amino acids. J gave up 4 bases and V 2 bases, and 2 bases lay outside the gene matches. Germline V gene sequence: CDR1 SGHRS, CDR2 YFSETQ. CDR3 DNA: TGCGCCAGCAGCTTCAGGACAGGGGGCACCGGGGAGCTGTTTTTT. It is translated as CASSFRTGGTGELFF.

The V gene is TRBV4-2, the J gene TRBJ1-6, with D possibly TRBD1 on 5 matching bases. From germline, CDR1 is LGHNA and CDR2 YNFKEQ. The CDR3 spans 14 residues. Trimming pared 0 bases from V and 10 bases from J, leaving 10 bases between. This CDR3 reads CASSQDLRGSPLHF. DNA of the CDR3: TGTGCCAGCAGCCAAGATCTGAGGGGCTCACCCCTCCACTTT.

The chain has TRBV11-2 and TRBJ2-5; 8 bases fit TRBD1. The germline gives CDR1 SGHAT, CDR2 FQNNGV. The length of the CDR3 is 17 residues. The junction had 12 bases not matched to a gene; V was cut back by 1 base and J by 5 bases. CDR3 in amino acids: CASSLGDRGLVGETQYF. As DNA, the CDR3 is TGTGCCAGCAGCTTAGGCGACAGGGGACTGGTCGGGGAGACCCAGTACTTC.

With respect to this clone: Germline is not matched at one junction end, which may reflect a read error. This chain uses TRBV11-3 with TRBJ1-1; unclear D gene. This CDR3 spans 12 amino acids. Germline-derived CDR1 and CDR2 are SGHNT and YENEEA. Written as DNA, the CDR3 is TGTGCCAGCAGTTCAGGATCTGGGTTTTCCCGATTT. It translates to CASSSGSGFSRF.

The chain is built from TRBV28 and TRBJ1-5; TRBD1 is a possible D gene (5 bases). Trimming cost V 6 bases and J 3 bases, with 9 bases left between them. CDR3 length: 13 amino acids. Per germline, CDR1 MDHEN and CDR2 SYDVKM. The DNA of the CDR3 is TGTGCCAGCAGAGCAGGGATCAATCAGCCCCAGCATTTT. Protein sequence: CASRAGINQPQHF.

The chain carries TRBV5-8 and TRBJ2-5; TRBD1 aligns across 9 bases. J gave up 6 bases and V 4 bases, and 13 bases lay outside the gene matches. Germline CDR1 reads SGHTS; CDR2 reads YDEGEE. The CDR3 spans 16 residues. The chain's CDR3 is CASSRNPGQGIQTQYF. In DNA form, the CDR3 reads TGTGCCAGCAGCCGCAACCCGGGACAGGGAATCCAGACCCAGTACTTC. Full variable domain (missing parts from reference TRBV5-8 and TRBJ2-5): EAGVTQSPTHLIKTRGQQATLRCSPISGHTSVYWYQQALGLGLQFLLWYDEGEERNRGNFPPRFSGRQFPNYSSELNVNALELEDSALYLCASSRNPGQGIQTQYFGPGTRLLVL.